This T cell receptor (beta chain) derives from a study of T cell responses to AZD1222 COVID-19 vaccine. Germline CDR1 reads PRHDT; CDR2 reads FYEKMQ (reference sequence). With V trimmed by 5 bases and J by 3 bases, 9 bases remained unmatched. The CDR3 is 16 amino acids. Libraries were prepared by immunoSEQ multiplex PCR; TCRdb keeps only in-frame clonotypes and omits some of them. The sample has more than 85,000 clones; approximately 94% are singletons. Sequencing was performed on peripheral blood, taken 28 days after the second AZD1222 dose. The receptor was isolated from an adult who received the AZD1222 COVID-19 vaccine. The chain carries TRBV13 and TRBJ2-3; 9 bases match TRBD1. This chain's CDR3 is CASSLGTGIRTDTQYF. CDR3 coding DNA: TGTGCCAGCAGCCTTGGGACAGGGATAAGGACAGATACGCAGTATTTT. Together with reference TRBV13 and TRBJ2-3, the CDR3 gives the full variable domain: AAGVIQSPRHLIKEKRETATLKCYPIPRHDTVYWYQQGPGQDPQFLISFYEKMQSDKGSIPDRFSAQQFSDYHSELNMSSLELGDSALYFCASSLGTGIRTDTQYFGPGTRLTVL.